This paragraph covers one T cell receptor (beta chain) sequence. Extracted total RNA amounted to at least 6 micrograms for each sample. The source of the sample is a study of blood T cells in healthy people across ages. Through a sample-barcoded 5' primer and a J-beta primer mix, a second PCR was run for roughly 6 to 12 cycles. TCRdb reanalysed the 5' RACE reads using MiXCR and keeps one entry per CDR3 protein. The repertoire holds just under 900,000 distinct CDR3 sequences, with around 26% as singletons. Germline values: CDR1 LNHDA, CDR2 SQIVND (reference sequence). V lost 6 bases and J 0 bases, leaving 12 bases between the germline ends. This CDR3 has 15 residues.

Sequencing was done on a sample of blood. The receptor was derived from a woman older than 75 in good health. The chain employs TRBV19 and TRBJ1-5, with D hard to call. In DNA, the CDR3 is TGTGCCAGTAGAGGTTCGCGAGATAGCAATCAGCCCCAGCATTTT. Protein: CASRGSRDSNQPQHF. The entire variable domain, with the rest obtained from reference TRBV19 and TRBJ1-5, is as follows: DGGITQSPKYLFRKEGQNVTLSCEQNLNHDAMYWYRQDPGQGLRLIYYSQIVNDFQKGDIAEGYSVSREKKESFPLTVTSAQKNPTAFYLCASRGSRDSNQPQHFGDGTRLSIL.